This is a list of T cell receptor beta chains from one sample in a study of siplizumab effects on memory and regulatory T cells. Clones were read by immunoSEQ multiplex PCR, and TCRdb kept only the in-frame ones, dropping some. The profile shows over 80,000 clones, about 94% of them singletons. Sequenced material: non-Treg CD4+ T cells sorted from blood. The receptor source for this set is a human donor in good health. CDR3s include the opening cysteine and the closing phenylalanine or tryptophan. D genes are given only for firm matches. Size is stated for part of the rows, as once, few or many counts, or as a class when the clone is expanded.

j_call	v_call	d_call	clone_size	cdr3_nt	cdr3_aa
TRBJ2-5	TRBV28	TRBD2	.	TGTGCCAGCAGGACTAGCGCAATTGAGACCCAGTACTTC	CASRTSAIETQYF
TRBJ1-1	TRBV28	.	.	TGTGCCAGCAGACCGGGTGGGGGAGACACTGAAGCTTTCTTT	CASRPGGGDTEAFF
TRBJ1-4	TRBV18	.	.	TGTGCCAGCTCCCTCTTGGACACGGGGGGTGAAAAACTGTTTTTT	CASSLLDTGGEKLFF
TRBJ1-1	TRBV2	.	.	TGTGCCAGCAGTGGAGAACTTATGGCTGAAGCTTTCTTT	CASSGELMAEAFF
TRBJ2-1	TRBV7-3	.	.	TGTGCCAGCAGCTTAAACACCTACAATGAGCAGTTCTTC	CASSLNTYNEQFF
TRBJ2-6	TRBV15	TRBD2	.	TGTGCCACCAGCGTCCCCCCGGGACTAGCGGGAGGGCCCTACTCTGGGGCCAACGTCCTGACTTTC	CATSVPPGLAGGPYSGANVLTF
TRBJ2-1	TRBV6-1	.	.	TGTGCCAGCAGTGCGACTAGGGGCTCCTACAATGAGCAGTTCTTC	CASSATRGSYNEQFF
TRBJ2-3	TRBV7-9	.	.	TGTGCCAGCAGCTTACAGGACGGTACGCAGTATTTT	CASSLQDGTQYF
TRBJ2-2	TRBV27	TRBD1	.	TGTGCCAGCAGTTTGAGGACAGGGTTCACCGGGGAGCTGTTTTTT	CASSLRTGFTGELFF
TRBJ2-3	TRBV7-9	.	.	TGTGCCAGCAGCTCATTCACAGATACGCAGTATTTT	CASSSFTDTQYF
TRBJ2-7	TRBV30	.	.	TGTGCCTGGAGTACGGGGGGCTACTCCTACGAGCAGTACTTC	CAWSTGGYSYEQYF
TRBJ2-7	TRBV11-2	.	.	TGTGCCAGCAGCTTGGACATGGTACAGCAGTACTTC	CASSLDMVQQYF
TRBJ1-1	TRBV27	.	.	TGTGCCAGCAAGCTCCATCGGGGCACTGAAGCTTTCTTT	CASKLHRGTEAFF
TRBJ1-2	TRBV4-1	.	.	TGCGCCAGCAGCCAGCCCGGGACAACCTATGGCTACACCTTC	CASSQPGTTYGYTF
TRBJ2-7	TRBV6-1	.	once	TGTGCCAGCAGTGAGACTAGTTACGAGCAGTACTTC	CASSETSYEQYF
TRBJ2-7	TRBV28	.	.	TGTGCCACCGATCTAGAGAAAAGAGGGCACCCATCCTACGAGCAGTACTTC	CATDLEKRGHPSYEQYF
TRBJ2-6	TRBV9	.	.	TGTGCCAGCAAAGAAAATACTGGGGCCAACGTCCTGACTTTC	CASKENTGANVLTF
TRBJ1-4	TRBV11-2	TRBD1	.	TGTGCCAGCAGCCATCCTCCGGGACAGAGAGTTGAAAAACTGTTTTTT	CASSHPPGQRVEKLFF
TRBJ2-7	TRBV9	.	few	TGTGCCAGCAGCCCCCGTGTAAATGCTCTGTCCGAGCAGTACTTC	CASSPRVNALSEQYF
TRBJ2-1	TRBV5-6	.	.	TGTGCCAGCAGCTTACGGGCCCCCTACAATGAGCAGTTCTTC	CASSLRAPYNEQFF
TRBJ2-1	TRBV5-1	.	.	TGCGCCAGCAGCTTGGACAGTCCTCAGAGCTCCTACAATGAGCAGTTCTTC	CASSLDSPQSSYNEQFF
TRBJ2-7	TRBV19	.	.	TGTGCCAGTAGTGTGGGGGCGCCCAGCGAGCAGTACTTC	CASSVGAPSEQYF
TRBJ2-6	TRBV6-5	.	.	TGTGCCAGCAGTTACTCTCAGGCTGGGGCCAACGTCCTGACTTTC	CASSYSQAGANVLTF
TRBJ2-3	TRBV15	TRBD2	.	TGTGCCACCAGCACCCTGGGCCTAGCGGGAGGAGATACGCAGTATTTT	CATSTLGLAGGDTQYF
TRBJ2-4	TRBV30	TRBD1	.	TGTGCCGGGACAGGGTTAGCCAAAAACATTCAGTACTTC	CAGTGLAKNIQYF
TRBJ1-1	TRBV5-1	TRBD1	once	TGCGCCAGCAGCTCCCCAGGGGGTATACTCATGAACACTGAAGCTTTCTTT	CASSSPGGILMNTEAFF
TRBJ1-2	TRBV5-1	.	.	TGCGCCAGCAGCTTGGCCTACAGGGACGGCTACACCTTC	CASSLAYRDGYTF
TRBJ2-1	TRBV28	TRBD2	.	TGTGCCAGCAGTTTACTAGCGGGATCCTCCTACAATGAGCAGTTCTTC	CASSLLAGSSYNEQFF
TRBJ2-1	TRBV28	.	.	TGTGCCAGCAGTTTAGAGCTCTCGGTGATGAATGAGCAGTTCTTC	CASSLELSVMNEQFF
TRBJ2-5	TRBV7-2	.	.	TGTGCCAGCAGCTTCTGGGCAGAAAACCAAGAGACCCAGTACTTC	CASSFWAENQETQYF
TRBJ1-1	TRBV6-5	.	.	TGTGCCAGCAGGCAGGACCGTTTAGGCGAAGCTTTCTTT	CASRQDRLGEAFF
TRBJ1-3	TRBV19	.	.	TGTGCCAGTAGTATAGGTGTCAGCTACTCTGGAAACACCATATATTTT	CASSIGVSYSGNTIYF
TRBJ2-1	TRBV15	.	.	TGTGCCACCAGCAGGCCGGTGGGAGGTTGGAATGAGCAGTTCTTC	CATSRPVGGWNEQFF
TRBJ2-1	TRBV6-5	.	.	TGTGCCAGCAGTTACTCCTGGGGGCGGAGGTACAATGAGCAGTTCTTC	CASSYSWGRRYNEQFF
TRBJ2-7	TRBV18	.	.	TGTGCCAGCTCCCCTGACAGGACCTACGAGCAGTACTTC	CASSPDRTYEQYF
TRBJ1-1	TRBV11-3	.	.	TGTGCCAGCAGCGTAGAGAACACTGAAGCTTTCTTT	CASSVENTEAFF
TRBJ2-3	TRBV28	.	.	TGTGCCAGCAGTTTATCTCCGGCAGGGAGGACAACAGATACGCAGTATTTT	CASSLSPAGRTTDTQYF
TRBJ2-7	TRBV5-1	.	.	TGCGCCAGCAGCAGGCCACCCCTCTACGAGCAGTACTTC	CASSRPPLYEQYF
TRBJ1-5	TRBV6-1	.	.	TGTGCCAGCAGTGCTGACGGGAATCAGCCCCAGCATTTT	CASSADGNQPQHF
TRBJ1-4	TRBV28	.	.	TGTGCCAGTCGAAGGATTAATGAAAAACTGTTTTTT	CASRRINEKLFF
TRBJ2-3	TRBV11-1	.	.	TGTGCCAGCAGCTTAGGATTTTCGGTGGATACGCAGTATTTT	CASSLGFSVDTQYF
TRBJ2-3	TRBV30	.	.	TGTGCCTGGAGTGTGGGGGGAACAGATACGCAGTATTTT	CAWSVGGTDTQYF
TRBJ1-4	TRBV7-9	.	.	TGTGCCACCGCGCACCGGGGGGGAGTCGCAACTAATGAAAAACTGTTTTTT	CATAHRGGVATNEKLFF
TRBJ2-7	TRBV27	TRBD2	once	TGTGCCAGCAGGACTAGCGGATCTTACGAGCAGTACTTC	CASRTSGSYEQYF
TRBJ2-1	TRBV7-5	.	.	TGTGTCAGAAGCGTACACGAAACCCCTAGCGGTCCCTACAATGAGCAGTTCTTC	CVRSVHETPSGPYNEQFF